This is a list of T cell receptor beta chains from one sample in a study of Ad26.COV2.S vaccination and SARS-CoV-2 variants. Sequencing used immunoSEQ multiplex PCR; TCRdb keeps in-frame clones, though not all of them. This sample yields about 350,000 clones, of which roughly 81% are seen a single time; less than 4% belongs to the top ten. The specimen comprised peripheral blood, sampled in a trial of Ad26.COV2.S vaccine versus placebo. The source of these receptors is a person aged 18-65 years who received the Ad26.COV2.S COVID-19 vaccine or a placebo. Both conserved end residues are part of each CDR3. Fields, in order: J gene, V gene, clone size, D gene, CDR3 DNA, CDR3 protein. A D gene is named only where the DNA matches it firmly. Where a row states a size, it is once, few, many or the class of an expanded clone; other rows omit it.

j_gene: TRBJ1-1; v_gene: TRBV18; abundance: .; d_gene: .; CDR3nt: TGTGCCAGCTCACCACCGGGCAGCTCCCCCGAAGCTTTCTTT; CDR3aa: CASSPPGSSPEAFF
j_gene: TRBJ1-2; v_gene: TRBV6-2/TRBV6-3; abundance: .; d_gene: .; CDR3nt: TGTGCCAGCAGTTATTGGGCTTCCCGTGGCTACACCTTC; CDR3aa: CASSYWASRGYTF
j_gene: TRBJ1-1; v_gene: TRBV11-3; abundance: .; d_gene: TRBD1; CDR3nt: TGTGCCAGCAGCTTAGACAGGGGGGACACTGAAGCTTTCTTT; CDR3aa: CASSLDRGDTEAFF
j_gene: TRBJ2-7; v_gene: TRBV28; abundance: .; d_gene: .; CDR3nt: TGTGCCAGCAGCCCCCCACACTCCTACGAGCAGTACTTC; CDR3aa: CASSPPHSYEQYF
j_gene: TRBJ2-1; v_gene: TRBV7-2; abundance: once; d_gene: .; CDR3nt: TGTGCCAGCAGCATGGGGATGTCCGGCAATGAGCAGTTCTTC; CDR3aa: CASSMGMSGNEQFF
j_gene: TRBJ1-2; v_gene: TRBV2; abundance: few; d_gene: .; CDR3nt: TGTGCCAGCATTAGGTTCCAAGGCTACACCTTC; CDR3aa: CASIRFQGYTF
j_gene: TRBJ1-2; v_gene: TRBV15; abundance: .; d_gene: TRBD1; CDR3nt: TGTGCCACCAGCAGAGCCCGGACAGGGGAGGAAGGCTACACCTTC; CDR3aa: CATSRARTGEEGYTF
j_gene: TRBJ2-2; v_gene: TRBV6-1; abundance: .; d_gene: TRBD1; CDR3nt: TGTGCCAGCAGTGACAAAAACAGGGGCACCGGGGAGCTGTTTTTT; CDR3aa: CASSDKNRGTGELFF
j_gene: TRBJ1-3; v_gene: TRBV14; abundance: .; d_gene: .; CDR3nt: TGTGCCAGCAGCCAAGAATGGCTTTTCCATGGAAACACCATATATTTT; CDR3aa: CASSQEWLFHGNTIYF
j_gene: TRBJ1-5; v_gene: TRBV19; abundance: .; d_gene: .; CDR3nt: TGTGCCAGTAGTAAGGGGTTAAGGGTCCTTAGCAATCAGCCCCAGCATTTT; CDR3aa: CASSKGLRVLSNQPQHF
j_gene: TRBJ2-1; v_gene: TRBV6-1; abundance: .; d_gene: TRBD2; CDR3nt: TGTGCCAGCAGTGCCCCGGGGGGATGGGCACACAATGAGCAGTTCTTC; CDR3aa: CASSAPGGWAHNEQFF
j_gene: TRBJ1-2; v_gene: TRBV15; abundance: once; d_gene: .; CDR3nt: TGTGCCACCAGCACAGACGGCCTCTATGGCTACACCTTC; CDR3aa: CATSTDGLYGYTF
j_gene: TRBJ2-5; v_gene: TRBV30; abundance: .; d_gene: TRBD2; CDR3nt: TGTGCCTGGAGTGTAGGCCAGCGGGGCAGTGAGACCCAGTACTTC; CDR3aa: CAWSVGQRGSETQYF
j_gene: TRBJ1-3; v_gene: TRBV30; abundance: few; d_gene: .; CDR3nt: TGTGCCTGGAGCTCGGGCTCTGGAAACACCATATATTTT; CDR3aa: CAWSSGSGNTIYF
j_gene: TRBJ2-7; v_gene: TRBV11-2; abundance: .; d_gene: TRBD2; CDR3nt: TGTGCCAGCAGCTTAACTAGCGGGAGCTCCTACGAGCAGTACTTC; CDR3aa: CASSLTSGSSYEQYF
j_gene: TRBJ1-2; v_gene: TRBV5-1; abundance: .; d_gene: .; CDR3nt: TGCGCCAGCAGCTTGACGGGGTCTGCTGGCTACACCTTC; CDR3aa: CASSLTGSAGYTF
j_gene: TRBJ2-7; v_gene: TRBV27; abundance: .; d_gene: TRBD1; CDR3nt: TGTGCCAGCAGTCCAGGACAGGGTAGCTCCTACGAGCAGTACTTC; CDR3aa: CASSPGQGSSYEQYF
j_gene: TRBJ1-2; v_gene: TRBV6-5; abundance: .; d_gene: .; CDR3nt: TGTGCCAGCATCGCCGAAGGGGGAGGCTACACCTTC; CDR3aa: CASIAEGGGYTF
j_gene: TRBJ2-2; v_gene: TRBV5-1; abundance: .; d_gene: .; CDR3nt: TGCGCCAGCAGCTCCACTAGCAGAACGAACACCGGGGAGCTGTTTTTT; CDR3aa: CASSSTSRTNTGELFF
j_gene: TRBJ2-1; v_gene: TRBV3-1/TRBV3-2; abundance: .; d_gene: .; CDR3nt: TGTGCCAGCAGTACCGGGACATACTACAATGAGCAGTTCTTC; CDR3aa: CASSTGTYYNEQFF
j_gene: TRBJ2-1; v_gene: TRBV7-9; abundance: .; d_gene: .; CDR3nt: TGTGCCAGCAGCTCCCTTATTGAAGACTACAATGAGCAGTTCTTC; CDR3aa: CASSSLIEDYNEQFF
j_gene: TRBJ2-7; v_gene: TRBV2; abundance: .; d_gene: .; CDR3nt: TGTGCCAGCACCTTTAGCGGAACCTACGAGCAGTACTTC; CDR3aa: CASTFSGTYEQYF
j_gene: TRBJ2-1; v_gene: TRBV7-9; abundance: .; d_gene: .; CDR3nt: TGTGCCAGCAGCTTATACAATTCGGGGGAATCCTCCTACAATGAGCAGTTCTTC; CDR3aa: CASSLYNSGESSYNEQFF
j_gene: TRBJ2-7; v_gene: TRBV28; abundance: .; d_gene: .; CDR3nt: TGTGCCAGCAGGCGGAGACAGGATTCCTACGAGCAGTACTTC; CDR3aa: CASRRRQDSYEQYF
j_gene: TRBJ2-6; v_gene: TRBV7-2; abundance: .; d_gene: .; CDR3nt: TGTGCCAGCCGCCTGGGCTCTGGGGCCAACGTCCTGACTTTC; CDR3aa: CASRLGSGANVLTF
j_gene: TRBJ1-2; v_gene: TRBV9; abundance: once; d_gene: .; CDR3nt: TGTGCCAGCAGCGCATCGACAGGAGGAAAAAATGGCTACACCTTC; CDR3aa: CASSASTGGKNGYTF
j_gene: TRBJ1-1; v_gene: TRBV12-5; abundance: .; d_gene: .; CDR3nt: TGTGCTAGTTATAATGGAGGAAGGGCTTTCTTT; CDR3aa: CASYNGGRAFF
j_gene: TRBJ2-7; v_gene: TRBV15; abundance: .; d_gene: .; CDR3nt: TGTGCCACCAGCAGGGAAGGAGGGGTCTCCTACGAGCAGTACTTC; CDR3aa: CATSREGGVSYEQYF
j_gene: TRBJ1-5; v_gene: TRBV7-2; abundance: .; d_gene: .; CDR3nt: TGTGCCAGCAGCTCAGGGAATTTAGGCAATCAGCCCCAGCATTTT; CDR3aa: CASSSGNLGNQPQHF
j_gene: TRBJ2-1; v_gene: TRBV10-1; abundance: .; d_gene: .; CDR3nt: TGCGCCAGCAGCCCCGGGAGAGGAACCTACAATGAGCAGTTCTTC; CDR3aa: CASSPGRGTYNEQFF
j_gene: TRBJ2-1; v_gene: TRBV10-3; abundance: .; d_gene: TRBD2; CDR3nt: TGTGCCATCAGTGAGTCGGGTAGCGGGAGGGCTTACAATGAGCAGTTCTTC; CDR3aa: CAISESGSGRAYNEQFF
j_gene: TRBJ2-5; v_gene: TRBV25-1; abundance: .; d_gene: .; CDR3nt: TGTGCCAGCAGTGAATCTACAGCACAAGAGACCCAGTACTTC; CDR3aa: CASSESTAQETQYF
j_gene: TRBJ1-2; v_gene: TRBV11-2; abundance: once; d_gene: .; CDR3nt: TGTGCCAGCAGCTCCTCGGATTTGGGGAGCCCTATAGGCTATGGCTACACCTTC; CDR3aa: CASSSSDLGSPIGYGYTF
j_gene: TRBJ1-1; v_gene: TRBV6-2/TRBV6-3; abundance: .; d_gene: .; CDR3nt: TGTGCCAGCAGTCACCTGGTCTCTCAACGGCAGGTAGCTTTCTTT; CDR3aa: CASSHLVSQRQVAFF
j_gene: TRBJ2-5; v_gene: TRBV24-1; abundance: .; d_gene: .; CDR3nt: TGTGCCACCAGTGATTCTCAGGGGAGAGAGACCCAGTACTTC; CDR3aa: CATSDSQGRETQYF
j_gene: TRBJ1-1; v_gene: TRBV29-1; abundance: .; d_gene: TRBD1; CDR3nt: TGCAGCGCATCGGACAGGAGCACTGAAGCTTTCTTT; CDR3aa: CSASDRSTEAFF
j_gene: TRBJ2-7; v_gene: TRBV6-2/TRBV6-3; abundance: .; d_gene: .; CDR3nt: TGTGCCAGCAGCCGCCCAACCTACGAGCAGTACTTC; CDR3aa: CASSRPTYEQYF